Each of the 9 T cell receptor beta chains below was sequenced from the same sample in a study of lymphopenia after photon versus proton radiotherapy. Measured with immunoSEQ multiplex PCR; TCRdb has only the in-frame clones, and not every one. The data hold 30,000 to 40,000 clones, with under 90% observed a single time. Sequenced material: peripheral blood, taken from a patient treated with proton-based radiotherapy. Every receptor here comes from a woman in her seventies with pancreatic cancer.

This chain links TRBV5-1 with TRBJ2-2; perhaps TRBD1 as D (5 bases). CDR3 length: 13 amino acids. Trimming shortened V by 1 base and J by 5 bases, and 6 bases separated the two germline ends. Looked up from germline, CDR1 is SGHRS and CDR2 is YFSETQ. This CDR3 is CASSLSGTGELFF. Written as DNA, the CDR3 is TGCGCCAGCAGCTTGTCAGGGACCGGGGAGCTGTTTTTT.

The V call is TRBV7-6, the J call TRBJ2-7; TRBD2 might be the D (6 bases). The CDR3 length is 16 residues. Germline CDR1 is SGHVS and CDR2 is FNYEAQ. The germline V and J ends were trimmed by 2 bases and 3 bases, with 17 bases remaining between them. CDR3 amino acids: CASSLKVGGAGYEQYF. The DNA for the CDR3 is TGTGCCAGCAGCTTAAAGGTTGGGGGAGCGGGCTACGAGCAGTACTTC.

CDR3: CASISEAGNTIYF. Here the CDR3 DNA reads TGTGCCAGCATCAGCGAAGCGGGAAACACCATATATTTT. This rearrangement joins TRBV6-6 to TRBJ1-3; D ambiguous. V lost 7 bases, J lost 4 bases, and 11 bases lay in between. The CDR3 length is 13 residues. CDR1 is MNHNY and CDR2 is SVGAGI in the germline V gene (reference sequence).

This rearrangement joins TRBV5-1 to TRBJ1-2, with D tentatively TRBD1 (5 bases). The CDR3 is 14 amino acids. In germline, CDR1 is SGHRS, CDR2 YFSETQ. Trimming left V 1 base short and J 8 bases short, with 15 bases between. This CDR3 is CASSLWDQVAGYTF. The CDR3 region has the DNA TGCGCCAGCAGCTTGTGGGACCAGGTGGCCGGCTACACCTTC.

This clone was seen more than once but under ten times. This chain links TRBV19 with TRBJ2-3, with 7 bases fitting TRBD1. Losses at the gene ends were 6 bases for V and 2 bases for J; bases not matched to a gene: 8. Germline loops: CDR1 LNHDA, CDR2 SQIVND (reference sequence). The CDR3 extends over 15 amino acids. The CDR3 coding sequence is TGTGCCAGTAGCAAGGGACAGACCTTCACAGATACGCAGTATTTT. It translates to CASSKGQTFTDTQYF.

The chain uses TRBV19 and TRBJ1-1, with D tentatively TRBD1 (6 bases). The germline CDR1 and CDR2 sequences are LNHDA and SQIVND (reference sequence). V was trimmed by 3 bases and J by 0 bases, leaving 20 bases between them. The CDR3 loop spans 18 amino acids. The CDR3 is CASSIGLGQGRLNTEAFF. Written as DNA, the CDR3 is TGTGCCAGTAGTATTGGGTTAGGGCAGGGGCGATTGAACACTGAAGCTTTCTTT.

The V and J genes are TRBV28 and TRBJ1-2; the D is unclear. The CDR3 is 13 amino acids. V gave up 5 bases and J gave up 5 bases, with 12 bases separating them. Looked up from germline, CDR1 is MDHEN and CDR2 is SYDVKM. The CDR3 here is CASSTPAAYGYTF. The CDR3 region has the DNA TGTGCCAGCAGTACTCCCGCAGCATATGGCTACACCTTC.

This sequence joins TRBV4-3 and TRBJ2-1, with TRBD2 matching over 11 bases. CDR1 LGHNA and CDR2 YSLEER come from the germline V gene. The length of the CDR3 is 19 residues. J lost 0 bases, V lost 0 bases, and 7 bases had no gene match. CDR3 DNA sequence: TGCGCCAGCAGCCAAGAGAAGGCTAGCGGGAGGCGCTCCTACAATGAGCAGTTCTTC. Protein: CASSQEKASGRRSYNEQFF.

This clone was observed a handful of times. This chain links TRBV21-1 with TRBJ2-2. TRBV21-1 is reported as a pseudogene. CDR3 size: 17 residues. The CDR3 spells CASIFTQPLPNTGELFF. DNA for the CDR3: TGTGCCAGCATTTTCACCCAACCGCTCCCAAACACCGGGGAGCTGTTTTTT.